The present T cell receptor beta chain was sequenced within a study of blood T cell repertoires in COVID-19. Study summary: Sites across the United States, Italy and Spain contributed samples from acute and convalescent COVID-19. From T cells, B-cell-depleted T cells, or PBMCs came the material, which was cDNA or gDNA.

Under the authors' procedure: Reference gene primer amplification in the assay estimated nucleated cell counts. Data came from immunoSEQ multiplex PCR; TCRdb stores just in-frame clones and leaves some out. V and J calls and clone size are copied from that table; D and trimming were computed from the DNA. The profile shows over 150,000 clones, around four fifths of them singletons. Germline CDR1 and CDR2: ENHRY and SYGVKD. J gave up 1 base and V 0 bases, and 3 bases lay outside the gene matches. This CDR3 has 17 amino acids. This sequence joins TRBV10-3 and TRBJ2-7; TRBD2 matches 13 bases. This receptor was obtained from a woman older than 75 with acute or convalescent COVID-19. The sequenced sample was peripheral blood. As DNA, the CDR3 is TGTGCCATCAGTGAGTCCCTGACTAGCGGGAGGTCCTACGAGCAGTACTTC. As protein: CAISESLTSGRSYEQYF.